These T cell receptor beta chains were read from a single sample in a study of blood T cell repertoires in COVID-19. Profiling relied on immunoSEQ multiplex PCR, and the TCRdb table lists in-frame clones only, not all of them. The table records more than 90,000 clones, approximately 77% of them present only once. Sequences were obtained from peripheral blood. These receptor sequences come from an elderly woman with acute or convalescent COVID-19. Both conserved end residues are part of each CDR3. D genes are given only for firm matches. Only some rows state a clone size, as once, few, many or a class for expanded clones.

d_gene: -; j_gene: TRBJ1-2; abundance: -; v_gene: TRBV7-2; CDR3aa: CASSLALGGGYGYTF; CDR3nt: TGTGCCAGCAGCTTAGCGCTGGGGGGGGGTTATGGCTACACCTTC
d_gene: -; j_gene: TRBJ2-7; abundance: -; v_gene: TRBV7-2; CDR3aa: CASSWGRGGRYEQYF; CDR3nt: TGTGCCAGCAGCTGGGGTCGCGGGGGCAGGTACGAGCAGTACTTC
d_gene: -; j_gene: TRBJ1-2; abundance: -; v_gene: TRBV20-1; CDR3aa: CSASGQGLHYGYTF; CDR3nt: TGCAGTGCTAGTGGGCAGGGGCTACACTATGGCTACACCTTC
d_gene: -; j_gene: TRBJ2-3; abundance: few; v_gene: TRBV11-2; CDR3aa: CASSLSITDTQYF; CDR3nt: TGTGCCAGCAGCCTATCTATCACAGATACGCAGTATTTT
d_gene: -; j_gene: TRBJ1-5; abundance: -; v_gene: TRBV28; CDR3aa: CASTGDRRLQPQHF; CDR3nt: TGTGCCAGCACCGGAGACAGGCGCTTGCAGCCCCAGCATTTT
d_gene: -; j_gene: TRBJ1-3; abundance: few; v_gene: TRBV7-2; CDR3aa: CASSLFAGNTIYF; CDR3nt: TGTGCCAGCAGCTTGTTCGCGGGTAACACCATATATTTT
d_gene: TRBD1; j_gene: TRBJ1-5; abundance: few; v_gene: TRBV7-2; CDR3aa: CASSYNRGDQPQHF; CDR3nt: TGTGCCAGCAGCTATAACAGGGGGGATCAGCCCCAGCATTTT
d_gene: TRBD1; j_gene: TRBJ1-1; abundance: -; v_gene: TRBV28; CDR3aa: CASSPATGDPEAFF; CDR3nt: TGTGCCAGCAGCCCCGCGACAGGGGATCCTGAAGCTTTCTTT
d_gene: -; j_gene: TRBJ2-7; abundance: -; v_gene: TRBV18; CDR3aa: CASSLGRRSSYEQYF; CDR3nt: TGTGCCAGCTCATTGGGGCGACGGAGTTCCTACGAGCAGTACTTC
d_gene: TRBD1; j_gene: TRBJ1-3; abundance: -; v_gene: TRBV5-4; CDR3aa: CASSSGQGSGNTIYF; CDR3nt: TGTGCCAGCAGTTCCGGACAGGGCTCTGGAAACACCATATATTTT
d_gene: -; j_gene: TRBJ2-5; abundance: -; v_gene: TRBV11-2; CDR3aa: CASSRSGETQYF; CDR3nt: TGTGCCAGCAGCCGGTCCGGTGAGACCCAGTACTTC
d_gene: -; j_gene: TRBJ2-5; abundance: -; v_gene: TRBV10-3; CDR3aa: CAISESGFGETQYF; CDR3nt: TGTGCCATCAGTGAGTCTGGGTTCGGGGAGACCCAGTACTTC
d_gene: TRBD2; j_gene: TRBJ2-7; abundance: -; v_gene: TRBV30; CDR3aa: CAWAGTKGLAGPSYEQYF; CDR3nt: TGTGCCTGGGCCGGGACAAAGGGACTAGCGGGGCCGTCCTACGAGCAGTACTTC
d_gene: TRBD1; j_gene: TRBJ1-4; abundance: -; v_gene: TRBV30; CDR3aa: CAWSAGQGGTNEKLFF; CDR3nt: TGTGCCTGGAGTGCAGGACAGGGAGGAACTAATGAAAAACTGTTTTTT
d_gene: -; j_gene: TRBJ2-7; abundance: -; v_gene: TRBV28; CDR3aa: CASSKRYPYEQYF; CDR3nt: TGTGCCAGCAGTAAGAGGTATCCCTACGAGCAGTACTTC
d_gene: TRBD1; j_gene: TRBJ1-6; abundance: -; v_gene: TRBV6-5; CDR3aa: CASSRGQGWSPLHF; CDR3nt: TGTGCCAGCAGCCGCGGACAGGGATGGTCACCCCTCCACTTT
d_gene: -; j_gene: TRBJ1-3; abundance: -; v_gene: TRBV4-3; CDR3aa: CASSQVLSGYGDTIYF; CDR3nt: TGCGCCAGCAGCCAAGTCTTGTCGGGGTATGGCGACACCATATATTTT
d_gene: -; j_gene: TRBJ2-5; abundance: -; v_gene: TRBV7-8; CDR3aa: CASSLGPQETQYF; CDR3nt: TGTGCCAGCAGTTTGGGCCCTCAAGAGACCCAGTACTTC
d_gene: -; j_gene: TRBJ2-4; abundance: once; v_gene: TRBV18; CDR3aa: CASSPGSQEQNIQYF; CDR3nt: TGTGCCAGCTCACCAGGTTCACAGGAGCAAAACATTCAGTACTTC
d_gene: -; j_gene: TRBJ2-2; abundance: -; v_gene: TRBV7-3; CDR3aa: CASSSTSGVGTGELFF; CDR3nt: -
d_gene: TRBD2; j_gene: TRBJ2-3; abundance: -; v_gene: TRBV7-2; CDR3aa: CASSSGGQKLDTQYF; CDR3nt: TGTGCCAGCAGCAGCGGGGGGCAAAAGTTGGATACGCAGTATTTT